The rows below give T cell receptor beta chains drawn from one sample of a study of blood T cell repertoires in COVID-19. Only in-frame clones appear in the TCRdb table, and some are missing; sequencing was by immunoSEQ multiplex PCR. This table holds roughly 60,000 clones, roughly nine tenths found once. The sample consisted of peripheral blood. These receptors were taken from a human donor with acute or convalescent COVID-19. The donor label of this sample is uncertain. Each CDR3 is given with its conserved first and last residue.

V: TRBV20-1; J: TRBJ1-4; CDR3: CSAWRGEKLFF
V: TRBV5-1; J: TRBJ2-1; CDR3: CASSFTSGRANEQFF
V: TRBV29-1; J: TRBJ1-2; CDR3: CSVEDRSDGYTF
V: TRBV28; J: TRBJ2-2; CDR3: CASSAPLRTGTPPGELFF
V: TRBV9; J: TRBJ2-2; CDR3: CASSGQTNTGELFF
V: TRBV28; J: TRBJ2-7; CDR3: CASSTPTGTSGSPYEQYF
V: TRBV2; J: TRBJ1-3; CDR3: CASSASGNTIYF
V: TRBV5-1; J: TRBJ2-5; CDR3: CASRLDREQGETQYF
V: TRBV20-1; J: TRBJ1-5; CDR3: CSASGTGNQPQHF
V: TRBV7-3; J: TRBJ2-3; CDR3: CASSLTGVGTDTQYF
V: TRBV9; J: TRBJ2-2; CDR3: CASSVSRGITGELFF
V: TRBV20-1; J: TRBJ1-2; CDR3: CSASSTGERAYGYTF
V: TRBV7-3; J: TRBJ2-1; CDR3: CASSFSGGNNEQFF
V: TRBV5-1; J: TRBJ2-3; CDR3: CASSRWTGLTDTQYF
V: TRBV5-1; J: TRBJ2-7; CDR3: CASSLGLAGGPSLYEQYF
V: TRBV5-8; J: TRBJ2-7; CDR3: CASSLAGLAYEQYF
V: TRBV7-2; J: TRBJ1-6; CDR3: CASSPGTGAGSPLHF
V: TRBV10-1; J: TRBJ2-3; CDR3: CASTTDSSTDTQYF
V: TRBV30; J: TRBJ1-1; CDR3: CACREEGERTFF
V: TRBV19; J: TRBJ1-5; CDR3: CASSKDRAAGQPQHF
V: TRBV3-1/TRBV3-2; J: TRBJ1-6; CDR3: CASSRDSYSSYNSPLHF
V: TRBV7-8; J: TRBJ2-1; CDR3: CASTRGEGHEQFF
V: TRBV5-1; J: TRBJ1-3; CDR3: CASSLETGGGNTIYF
V: TRBV7-2; J: TRBJ2-3; CDR3: CASSLTSGGAIDTQYF
V: TRBV29-1; J: TRBJ2-2; CDR3: CSVAAGGTTGELFF